This T cell receptor beta chain appears in the sequencing data of a study of T cells after yellow fever vaccination. V lost 4 bases and J lost 5; bases outside the gene matches: 10. CDR1 and CDR2 from the germline V gene are MNHEY and SMNVEV (reference sequence). The CDR3 loop spans 15 amino acids. TCRdb passed the 5' RACE reads through MiXCR, listing each CDR3 protein once. The sample has tens of thousands of distinct CDR3 sequences, 6% to 7.5% seen once. The specimen comprised CD8+ T cells sorted from PBMCs, sampled 15 days after the yellow fever booster vaccination. The receptor comes from a man under 40 who received the YFV17D yellow fever vaccine. This chain connects TRBV27 to TRBJ2-5; 7 bases are shared with TRBD1. The CDR3 loop is CASSSTGFTVETQYF. DNA of the CDR3: TGTGCCAGCAGTTCGACAGGGTTCACGGTTGAGACCCAGTACTTC.